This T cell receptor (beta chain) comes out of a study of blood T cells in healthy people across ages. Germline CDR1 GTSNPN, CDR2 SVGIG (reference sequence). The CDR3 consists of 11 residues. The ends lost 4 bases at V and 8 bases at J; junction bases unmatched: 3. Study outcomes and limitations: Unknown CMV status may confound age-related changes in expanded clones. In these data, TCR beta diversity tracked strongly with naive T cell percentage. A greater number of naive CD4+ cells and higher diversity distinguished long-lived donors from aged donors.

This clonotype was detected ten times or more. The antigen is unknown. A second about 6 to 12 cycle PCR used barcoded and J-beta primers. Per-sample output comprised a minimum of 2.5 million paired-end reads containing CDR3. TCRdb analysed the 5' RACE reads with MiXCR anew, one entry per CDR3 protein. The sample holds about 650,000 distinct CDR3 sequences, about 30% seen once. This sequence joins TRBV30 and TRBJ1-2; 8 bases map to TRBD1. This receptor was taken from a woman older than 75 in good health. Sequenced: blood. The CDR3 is CAWTDRAGYTF. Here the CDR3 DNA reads TGTGCCTGGACGGACAGGGCGGGCTACACCTTC.